This TCR beta chain came from a study of blood T cells in healthy people across ages. Each donor's blood draw was 7.5 to 10 milliliters of peripheral blood. The V gene's germline CDR1 is SGDLS and CDR2 YYNGEE. There are 15 residues in the CDR3. J lost 2 bases, V lost 0 bases, and 2 bases had no gene match. Sample-barcoded 5' priming and a J-beta primer mix drove a second PCR of about 6 to 12 cycles. With 12 random nucleotides, a template-switch adaptor tagged each individual cDNA molecule. TCRdb re-derived calls from the 5' RACE reads in MiXCR, one entry per CDR3 protein. The table records over 1,500,000 distinct CDR3 sequences, about two fifths of them present only once.

Sequenced: blood. The chain has TRBV9 and TRBJ2-7, with 10 bases identical to TRBD2. The TCR sequence derives from a human donor in good health. Here the CDR3 reads CASSVELAGTYEQYF. The CDR3 bases are TGTGCCAGCAGCGTAGAACTAGCGGGGACCTACGAGCAGTACTTC. Complete variable domain (other parts from reference TRBV9 and TRBJ2-7): DSGVTQTPKHLITATGQRVTLRCSPRSGDLSVYWYQQSLDQGLQFLIQYYNGEERAKGNILERFSAQQFPDLHSELNLSSLELGDSALYFCASSVELAGTYEQYFGPGTRLTVT.